The 28 T cell receptor beta chains presented below share a single source sample, sequenced in a study of blood T cells in healthy people across ages. For the second PCR, which ran for about 7 to 11 cycles, a sample-barcoded 5' primer and a J-beta primer mix were used. TCRdb re-called the 5' RACE reads with MiXCR, one entry per CDR3 protein. The data hold hundreds of thousands of distinct CDR3 sequences, with roughly 32% observed a single time. The material sequenced was blood. Receptors originate from a woman over 75 in good health.

In its sample, this clonotype was seen a few times. This rearrangement joins TRBV20-1 to TRBJ2-3, with TRBD2 identical over 12 bases. In germline, CDR1 is DFQATT, CDR2 SNEGSKA (reference sequence). Trimming cost V 3 bases and J 8 bases; bases outside gene matches: 12. The CDR3 contains 16 residues. The CDR3 sequence: CSARTPSGGAPGTQYF. CDR3 coding DNA: TGCAGTGCTAGGACCCCTAGCGGGGGGGCCCCGGGTACGCAGTATTTT.

The rearrangement links TRBV5-5 to TRBJ2-7; a possible D gene is TRBD2 (6 bases). This CDR3 has 14 residues. The germline V gene has CDR1 SGHKS and CDR2 YYEKEE (reference sequence). Between the trimmed V and J ends, which lost 2 bases and 10 bases, there was a span of 19 bases. CDR3: CASSLGGGAEIQYF. CDR3 nucleotides: TGTGCCAGCAGCTTAGGTGGCGGGGCTGAGATCCAGTACTTC.

The chain joins TRBV4-2 to TRBJ2-4; no definite D call. Per the germline V gene, CDR1 is LGHNA and CDR2 is YNFKEQ. V was cut by 0 bases and J by 16 bases, with 16 bases left in between. The CDR3 totals 13 residues. CDR3 sequence: CASSQDLDSPLYF. For the CDR3, the DNA is TGTGCCAGCAGCCAAGATTTAGACTCACCCCTCTACTTC.

The chain couples TRBV6-1 to TRBJ2-5, with 8 positions matching TRBD1. The end of the DNA aligns better with TRBJ2-7, so the J call may be wrong. The germline gives CDR1 MNHNS, CDR2 SASEGT. The CDR3 is made up of 16 amino acids. This chain's CDR3 is CASRATGTGFPYEQYF. The CDR3 bases are TGTGCCAGCAGAGCAACCGGGACAGGATTTCCCTACGAGCAGTACTTC.

Regarding this clonotype: A read error may explain this, as a much larger clone is one base away. The chain employs TRBV7-9 and TRBJ2-3, with D maybe TRBD1 (6 bases). Germline lookup yields CDR1 SEHNR and CDR2 FQNEAQ (reference sequence). The CDR3 has 13 amino acids. CDR3 sequence reads: CVSSSDRLDTQYF. DNA of the CDR3: TGTGTCAGCAGTTCGGACAGATTAGATACGCAGTATTTT.

This clonotype occurred a few times. Being one base from a much bigger clone, this may be a read error. The gene calls are TRBV3-1 and TRBJ2-4; maybe TRBD1 (5 bases). The better agreement between TRBJ2-7 and the DNA end casts doubt on the J call. This CDR3 region has 15 residues. CDR1 and CDR2 (germline): LGHDT, YNNKEL (reference sequence). CDR3 DNA sequence: TGTGCCAGCAGCCGGGGCAGGAGCCCTACCTACGAGCAGTACTTC. Amino acids: CASSRGRSPTYEQYF.

This clonotype was observed a handful of times. The chain couples TRBV20-1 to TRBJ2-4; 7 nucleotides match TRBD1. V trimming: 0 bases; J trimming: 6 bases; junction bases outside the gene matches: 8. The CDR3 consists of 15 residues. CDR1 and CDR2 from the germline V gene are DFQATT and SNEGSKA (reference sequence). The CDR3 DNA is TGCAGTGCTAGAGATCTTCGGACAGGCTTAAACATTCAGTACTTC. Residues: CSARDLRTGLNIQYF.

The table lists this clonotype with many counts. J is TRBJ2-5 and V is TRBV6-6, with D maybe TRBD1 (6 bases). The CDR3 runs 15 residues. V lost 4 bases, J lost 4 bases, and 16 bases lay in between. Germline-derived CDR1 and CDR2 are MNHNY and SVGAGI (reference sequence). The CDR3 region has the DNA TGTGCCAGCAGTTCCCGAACACAGGGCCGAGAGACCCAGTACTTC. Translated, it gives CASSSRTQGRETQYF.

In DNA form, the CDR3 reads TGTGCCAGCAGCTTAGCGATGGGCACCGGGGAGCTGTTTTTT. Amino acid sequence: CASSLAMGTGELFF. This sequence joins TRBV7-6 and TRBJ2-2; no clear D gene. CDR1 and CDR2 from the germline V gene are SGHVS and FNYEAQ. V lost 0 bases, J lost 4 bases, and 6 bases lay in between. The CDR3 has 14 residues. Using reference TRBV7-6 and TRBJ2-2 for the parts outside the CDR3, the full variable domain is GAGVSQSPRYKVTKRGQDVALRCDPISGHVSLYWYRQALGQGPEFLTYFNYEAQQDKSGLPNDRFSAERPEGSISTLTIQRTEQRDSAMYRCASSLAMGTGELFFGEGSRLTVL.

This clonotype was seen ten or more times. V gene TRBV7-2 combines with J gene TRBJ1-2; unclear D gene. V lost 5 bases, J lost 5 bases, and 6 bases lay in between. Germline lookup yields CDR1 SGHTA and CDR2 FQGNSA. The CDR3 covers 11 residues. The CDR3 region is CASSLTYGYTF. The CDR3 nucleotides read TGTGCCAGCAGCCTGACATATGGCTACACCTTC. Based on the CDR3 plus reference TRBV7-2 and TRBJ1-2, the full variable domain is GAGVSQSPSNKVTEKGKDVELRCDPISGHTALYWYRQSLGQGLEFLIYFQGNSAPDKSGLPSDRFSAERTGGSVSTLTIQRTQQEDSAVYLCASSLTYGYTFGSGTRLTVV.

The chain recombines TRBV20-1 with TRBJ2-7; possible D gene TRBD2, 6 bases. There are 15 residues in the CDR3. Germline CDR1 DFQATT, CDR2 SNEGSKA (reference sequence). Trimming removed 0 bases from V and 2 bases from J, with 14 bases in between. Here the CDR3 reads CSARDSGSPPYEQYF. Here the CDR3 DNA reads TGCAGTGCTAGAGATAGCGGATCCCCCCCCTACGAGCAGTACTTC.

On this clonotype: This may stem from a read error, because a much larger clone lies one nucleotide away. The V call is TRBV2, the J call TRBJ2-7; TRBD1 is a possible D gene (6 bases). The DNA end is a closer match to TRBJ2-5, so the J assignment may be wrong. CDR3 length: 14 residues. Germline V gives CDR1 SNHLY, CDR2 FYNNEI. CDR3 nucleotides: TGTACCAGCAGGACCGGGACACACCAAGAGACCCAGTACTTC. Residues: CTSRTGTHQETQYF.

Remarks on this clonotype: A much larger clonotype is one base distant, so this may be a read error. The gene calls are TRBV12-3 or TRBV12-4 and TRBJ1-4; possibly TRBD1 for D (5 bases). This CDR3 spans 15 amino acids. This CDR3 reads CASSWGLGWGEKRFF. DNA for the CDR3: TGTGCCAGCAGTTGGGGACTGGGATGGGGTGAAAAACGGTTTTTT.

This clonotype occurred a few times. The chain links TRBV5-5 to TRBJ2-3, with 9 bases fitting TRBD1. The CDR3 is 17 amino acids. After removal of 2 bases from V and 3 bases from J, the junction contained 10 bases not matched to a gene. Germline CDR1 reads SGHKS; CDR2 reads YYEKEE (reference sequence). The CDR3 DNA sequence: TGTGCCAGCAGCTTAATCTTGGGGGACAGGGCAACAGATACGCAGTATTTT. This translates into CASSLILGDRATDTQYF.

This clonotype was observed a few times. The chain combines TRBV15 with TRBJ1-6; D not resolved. The CDR3 runs 12 residues. Germline V lookup: CDR1 LNHNV, CDR2 YYDKDF (reference sequence). The germline V and J ends were trimmed by 3 bases and 9 bases, with 6 bases remaining between them. CDR3 nucleotide sequence: TGTGCCACCAGCAGTGAAAGTTCACCCCTCCACTTT. Translation gives CATSSESSPLHF.

The chain uses TRBV20-1 and TRBJ2-3, with no clear D. Germline CDR1 reads DFQATT; CDR2 reads SNEGSKA (reference sequence). Trimming took 0 bases from V and 4 from J, leaving 20 bases between them. The CDR3 totals 17 residues. The CDR3 sequence: CSARDHRTVYGSDTQYF. CDR3 DNA sequence: TGCAGTGCTAGAGATCACCGGACGGTCTATGGCTCAGATACGCAGTATTTT.

In regard to this clonotype: This may be a read error: a much more frequent sequence differs by one nucleotide. This rearrangement joins TRBV24-1 to TRBJ2-5; D gene uncertain. Germline lookup yields CDR1 KGHDR and CDR2 SFDVKD. CDR3 length equals 13 residues. Trimming pared 5 bases from V and 11 bases from J, leaving 17 bases between. In nucleotides, the CDR3 is TGTGCCACCAGTGTGGCAGGATACAATGAGCAGTACTTC. The encoded protein is CATSVAGYNEQYF.

Many counts were recorded for this clonotype. This chain uses TRBV27 with TRBJ1-2, with unresolved D. The V and J ends lost 6 bases and 1 base respectively, with 12 bases between them. The CDR3 is 14 residues long. CDR1 and CDR2 (germline): MNHEY, SMNVEV (reference sequence). This CDR3 reads CASSRVGINYGYTF. The CDR3 DNA sequence: TGTGCCAGCAGCCGCGTAGGGATTAACTATGGCTACACCTTC.

This clonotype was observed many times. The rearrangement joins TRBV7-2 to TRBJ2-7; 12 bases line up with TRBD2. Germline CDR1 and CDR2: SGHTA and FQGNSA. Trimming removed 4 bases from V and 4 bases from J; junction bases left unmatched: 5. This CDR3 has 15 residues. CDR3 protein: CASSSGLAGPYEQYF. In DNA form, the CDR3 reads TGTGCCAGCAGCTCGGGACTAGCGGGCCCTTACGAGCAGTACTTC.

CDR3 coding DNA: TGTGCCAGCAGTTACTCGACAGACTACCGACAGCCCCAGCATTTT. It specifies CASSYSTDYRQPQHF. The chain links TRBV6-2 or TRBV6-3 to TRBJ1-5; tentatively, D is TRBD1 (5 bases). Trimming pared 0 bases from V and 7 bases from J, leaving 13 bases between. The CDR3 extends over 15 amino acids. Germline CDR1 MNHEY, CDR2 SVGEGT.

In regard to this clonotype: This clone may be a read error of a much larger clone one base away. This chain links TRBV6-2 or TRBV6-3 with TRBJ1-1, with TRBD1 as a possible D gene (6 bases). V lost 4 bases and J 10 bases, leaving 13 bases between the germline ends. The germline V gene has CDR1 MNHEY and CDR2 SVGEGT. The length of the CDR3 is 12 residues. The CDR3 DNA sequence: TGTGCCAGCAGTTGCTCGAAGGGGGGAGCTTTCTTT. Its protein is CASSCSKGGAFF.

This clonotype was counted at least ten times. The gene calls are TRBV4-1 and TRBJ2-3; perhaps TRBD2 as D (6 bases). CDR3 length: 16 amino acids. V shed 1 base and J shed 0 bases, with 11 bases lying between them. Germline CDR1 and CDR2: MGHRA and YSYEKL. The CDR3 reads CASSQVPGASTDTQYF. As DNA, the CDR3 is TGCGCCAGCAGCCAAGTGCCGGGAGCTAGCACAGATACGCAGTATTTT.

This clonotype was found a few times. The J gene is TRBJ2-4, the V gene TRBV30; 7 bases fit TRBD2. The J call may be faulty, since TRBJ2-7 better matches the DNA end. CDR3 length: 13 amino acids. Germline V gene data show CDR1 as GTSNPN and CDR2 as SVGIG (reference sequence). The CDR3 DNA reads TGTGCCTGGAGGCGGGGGATAGGTTACGAGCAGTACTTC. Its protein is CAWRRGIGYEQYF.

This sequence joins TRBV19 and TRBJ1-1, with TRBD1 matching 10 bases. After removal of 4 bases from V and 0 bases from J, the junction contained 8 bases not matched to a gene. The CDR3 spans 17 residues. CDR1 LNHDA and CDR2 SQIVND come from the germline V gene (reference sequence). The CDR3 is CASSTGTGAPMNTEAFF. The CDR3 DNA is TGTGCCAGTAGTACCGGGACAGGGGCTCCCATGAACACTGAAGCTTTCTTT.

This clonotype came up many times. This rearrangement joins TRBV20-1 to TRBJ2-7; TRBD2 matches at 10 bases. The germline CDR1 and CDR2 sequences are DFQATT and SNEGSKA (reference sequence). This CDR3 is built from 15 residues. V was clipped by 3 bases and J by 6 bases; unmatched bases: 11. This CDR3 reads CSARGLAGDPREQYF. In DNA form, the CDR3 reads TGCAGTGCTAGGGGGCTAGCGGGGGACCCCCGCGAGCAGTACTTC.

A word on this clonotype: The junction does not match germline at one end; this may be a read error. The chain has TRBV27 and TRBJ2-5, with D possibly matching TRBD1 (5 bases). The CDR3 totals 16 residues. Germline CDR1 reads MNHEY; CDR2 reads SMNVEV (reference sequence). This chain's CDR3 is CASSLSGALEQETLYF. The CDR3 DNA follows: TGTGCCAGCAGTTTATCTGGGGCCCTGGAGCAAGAGACCCTGTACTTC.

The chain joins TRBV30 to TRBJ1-2, with D possibly matching TRBD1 (6 bases). The CDR3 sequence is 13 residues long. Germline values: CDR1 GTSNPN, CDR2 SVGIG (reference sequence). The ends were cut back, 4 bases at V and 1 base at J, with 10 bases in the middle. CDR3 region: CAWTGDRNYGYTF. DNA for the CDR3: TGTGCCTGGACAGGGGACCGTAACTATGGCTACACCTTC.

The V call is TRBV24-1, the J call TRBJ2-2, with 7 bases fitting TRBD2. V was pared by 7 bases and J by 5 bases, with 9 bases of the junction left unmatched. The germline V gene has CDR1 KGHDR and CDR2 SFDVKD. The CDR3 totals 15 residues. CDR3 protein: CATRGRAEGTGELFF. The CDR3 coding sequence is TGTGCCACCAGGGGGAGGGCAGAAGGAACCGGGGAGCTGTTTTTT.